This T cell receptor (beta chain) emerged from a study of cytomegalovirus exposure and HLA in healthy donors. Study-wide findings and caveats: A missense DCLRE1C variant was associated with V- and J-gene trimming of TCR beta chains in a later analysis, and an independent cohort replicated the association. CMV serostatus was the sole immune exposure data available. Reportedly, a later analysis found an Asian-associated ancestry cluster had fewer N-insertions than the roughly 630-donor mean.

CDR1 SGHVS and CDR2 FQNEAQ come from the germline V gene. Trimming removed 2 bases from V and 5 bases from J; junction bases left unmatched: 9. CDR3 length: 16 residues. In regard to this clone: Its antigen is not identified.

Primers for the PCR totalled 60 Vbeta and 13 Jbeta. Using immunoSEQ multiplex PCR, the repertoire was profiled, and TCRdb retains in-frame clones only, with some absent. The sample has 100,000 to 150,000 clones; about 80% are singletons. The sequencing sample was made of PBMCs. V gene TRBV7-8 combines with J gene TRBJ1-1, with 9 bases aligning to TRBD1. The source of this sequence is a woman aged 45 to 65 in good health and CMV-seronegative. The CDR3 coding sequence is TGTGCCAGCAGCTTATACGGGACAGGGATCGGTACTGAAGCTTTCTTT. This encodes CASSLYGTGIGTEAFF.